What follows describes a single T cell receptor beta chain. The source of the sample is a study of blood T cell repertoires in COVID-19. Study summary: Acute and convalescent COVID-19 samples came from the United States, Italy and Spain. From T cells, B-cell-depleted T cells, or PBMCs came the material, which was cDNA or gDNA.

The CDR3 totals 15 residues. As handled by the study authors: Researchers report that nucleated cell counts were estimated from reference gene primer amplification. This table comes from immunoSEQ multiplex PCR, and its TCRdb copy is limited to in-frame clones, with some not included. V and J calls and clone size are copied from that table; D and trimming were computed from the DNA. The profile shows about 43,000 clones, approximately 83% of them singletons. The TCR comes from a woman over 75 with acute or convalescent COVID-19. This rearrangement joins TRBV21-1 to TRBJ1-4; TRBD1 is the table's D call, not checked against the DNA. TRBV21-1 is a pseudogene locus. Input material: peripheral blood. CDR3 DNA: TGTGCCAGCAGCCCGCGGGACAGGGGACGAGAAAAACTGTTTTTT. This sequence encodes CASSPRDRGREKLFF.